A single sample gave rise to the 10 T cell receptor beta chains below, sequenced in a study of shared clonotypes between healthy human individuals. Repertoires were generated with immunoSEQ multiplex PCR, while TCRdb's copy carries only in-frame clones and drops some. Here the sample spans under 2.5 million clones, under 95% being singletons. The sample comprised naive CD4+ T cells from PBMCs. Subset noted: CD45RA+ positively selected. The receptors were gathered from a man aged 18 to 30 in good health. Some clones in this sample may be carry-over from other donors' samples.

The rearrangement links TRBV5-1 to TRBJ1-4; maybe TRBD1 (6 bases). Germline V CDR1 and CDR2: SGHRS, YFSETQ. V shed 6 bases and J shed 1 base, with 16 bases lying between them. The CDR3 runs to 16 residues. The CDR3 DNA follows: TGCGCCAGCACGTCAGGGGTGTATGGAACTAATGAAAAACTGTTTTTT. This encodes CASTSGVYGTNEKLFF.

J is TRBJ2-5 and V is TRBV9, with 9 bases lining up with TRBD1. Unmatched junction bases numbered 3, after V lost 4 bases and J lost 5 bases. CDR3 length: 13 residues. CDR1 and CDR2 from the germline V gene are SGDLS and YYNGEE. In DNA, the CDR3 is TGTGCCAGCAGCCTAGGGACAGGGGAGACCCAGTACTTC. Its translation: CASSLGTGETQYF.

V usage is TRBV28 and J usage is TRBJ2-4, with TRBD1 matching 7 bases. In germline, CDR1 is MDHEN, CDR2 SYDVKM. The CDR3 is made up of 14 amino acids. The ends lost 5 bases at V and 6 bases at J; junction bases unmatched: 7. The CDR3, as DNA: TGTGCCAGCAGTCCGTGGACAGGAGTAAACATTCAGTACTTC. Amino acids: CASSPWTGVNIQYF.

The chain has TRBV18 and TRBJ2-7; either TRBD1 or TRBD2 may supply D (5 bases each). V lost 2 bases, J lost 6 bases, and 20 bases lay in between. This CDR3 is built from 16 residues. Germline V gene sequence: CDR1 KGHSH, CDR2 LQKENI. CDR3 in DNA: TGTGCCAGCTCACCATATACAGGACAAACGGCGGGCGAGCAGTACTTC. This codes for CASSPYTGQTAGEQYF.

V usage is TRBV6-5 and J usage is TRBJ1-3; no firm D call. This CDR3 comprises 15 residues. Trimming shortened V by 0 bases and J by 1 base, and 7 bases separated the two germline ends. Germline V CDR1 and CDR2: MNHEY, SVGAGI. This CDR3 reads CASSYSPESGNTIYF. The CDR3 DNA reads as TGTGCCAGCAGTTACTCCCCCGAGTCTGGAAACACCATATATTTT.

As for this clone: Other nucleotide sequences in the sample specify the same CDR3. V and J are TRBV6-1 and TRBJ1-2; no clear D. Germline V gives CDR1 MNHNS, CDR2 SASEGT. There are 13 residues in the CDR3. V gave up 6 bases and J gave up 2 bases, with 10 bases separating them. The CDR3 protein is CASSETENYGYTF. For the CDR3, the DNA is TGTGCCAGCAGCGAGACCGAGAACTATGGCTACACCTTC.

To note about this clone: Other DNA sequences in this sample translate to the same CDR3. Here the CDR3 DNA reads TGTGCCAGCAGCTTACAGACAGGGGGCTCTGGAAACACCATATATTTT. It is translated as CASSLQTGGSGNTIYF. The V gene is TRBV7-8, the J gene TRBJ1-3, with TRBD1 identical over 9 bases. Germline V lookup: CDR1 SGHVS, CDR2 FQNEAQ. V trimming: 2 bases; J trimming: 0 bases; junction bases outside the gene matches: 2. The CDR3 has 16 residues.

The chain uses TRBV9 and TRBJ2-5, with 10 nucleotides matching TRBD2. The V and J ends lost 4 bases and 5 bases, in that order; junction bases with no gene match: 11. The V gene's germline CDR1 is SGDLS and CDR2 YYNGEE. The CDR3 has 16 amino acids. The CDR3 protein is CASSWEAGGPGETQYF. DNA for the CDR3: TGTGCCAGCAGCTGGGAAGCGGGAGGGCCGGGGGAGACCCAGTACTTC.

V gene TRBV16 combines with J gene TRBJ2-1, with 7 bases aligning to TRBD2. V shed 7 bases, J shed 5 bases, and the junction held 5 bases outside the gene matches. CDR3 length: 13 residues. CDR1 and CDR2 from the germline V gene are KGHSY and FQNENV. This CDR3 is CASKGLDDNEQFF. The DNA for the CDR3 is TGTGCCAGCAAAGGACTAGATGACAATGAGCAGTTCTTC.

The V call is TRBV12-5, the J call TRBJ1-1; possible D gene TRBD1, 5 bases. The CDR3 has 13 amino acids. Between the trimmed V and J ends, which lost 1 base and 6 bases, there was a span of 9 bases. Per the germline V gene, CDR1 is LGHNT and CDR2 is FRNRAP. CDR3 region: CASGLGGQAEAFF. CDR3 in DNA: TGTGCTAGTGGTTTGGGGGGCCAGGCTGAAGCTTTCTTT.